The 24 T cell receptor beta chains reported below all come from one sample, sequenced in a study of blood T cell repertoires in COVID-19. TCRdb's copy holds only in-frame clones and misses some; the assay was immunoSEQ multiplex PCR. The data hold about 280,000 clones, with around 87% observed a single time. The sample was PBMCs or T cells enriched from blood (not recorded which). The receptors derive from a woman under 30 with acute COVID-19.

The genes are TRBV25-1 and TRBJ2-7, with 9 bases aligning to TRBD2. The CDR3 runs to 14 residues. CDR1 and CDR2 (germline): MGHDK, SYGVNS. Trimming cost V 3 bases and J 7 bases; bases outside gene matches: 7. The CDR3 DNA follows: TGTGCCAGCAGTGACCTCGGACTAGCGAGGGAGCAGTACTTC. It encodes CASSDLGLAREQYF.

The V call is TRBV9, the J call TRBJ2-7, with 8 bases identical to TRBD2. Trimming at V came to 3 bases and at J to 3 bases, leaving 2 bases not matched to a gene. CDR3 size: 13 residues. The germline V gene has CDR1 SGDLS and CDR2 YYNGEE. The CDR3 nucleotides read TGTGCCAGCAGCGGAAGCGGGAGCTACGAGCAGTACTTC. This gives the protein CASSGSGSYEQYF.

The V and J genes are TRBV9 and TRBJ1-4, with 9 bases identical to TRBD1. The trim removed 3 bases at V and 8 bases at J, leaving 8 bases unmatched. Looked up from germline, CDR1 is SGDLS and CDR2 is YYNGEE. This CDR3 comprises 15 residues. CDR3 amino acids: CASSAFAGTGEKLFF. DNA of the CDR3: TGTGCCAGCAGCGCATTCGCCGGGACAGGGGAAAAACTGTTTTTT.

The rearrangement links TRBV25-1 to TRBJ2-7, with D possibly being TRBD1 (5 bases). The CDR3 loop spans 14 amino acids. V lost 6 bases and J 3 bases, leaving 15 bases between the germline ends. Germline loops: CDR1 MGHDK, CDR2 SYGVNS. Written as DNA, the CDR3 is TGTGCCAGCAGCCCTACAAGGGGCTACTACGAGCAGTACTTC. Translating it yields CASSPTRGYYEQYF.

The chain has TRBV7-2 and TRBJ1-6, with 9 bases fitting TRBD1. The germline V gene encodes CDR1 SGHTA and CDR2 FQGNSA. The CDR3 runs 17 residues. V was clipped by 3 bases and J by 9 bases; unmatched bases: 12. The CDR3 nucleotides read TGTGCCAGCAGCTTTGTACCCCAGGGGACAGGGTTTTCACCCCTCCACTTT. Residues: CASSFVPQGTGFSPLHF. The variable domain in full, completed from reference TRBV7-2 and TRBJ1-6, reads GAGVSQSPSNKVTEKGKDVELRCDPISGHTALYWYRQSLGQGLEFLIYFQGNSAPDKSGLPSDRFSAERTGGSVSTLTIQRTQQEDSAVYLCASSFVPQGTGFSPLHFGNGTRLTVT.

This chain uses TRBV18 with TRBJ1-6; D gene uncertain. The germline CDR1 and CDR2 sequences are KGHSH and LQKENI. The CDR3 extends over 14 amino acids. V was shortened by 5 bases and J by 13 bases, with 18 bases between the two germline ends. The CDR3 DNA sequence: TGTGCCAGCTCATCGGCGGACCGGACTCGGCCCCTCCACTTT. This translates into CASSSADRTRPLHF.

V usage is TRBV13 and J usage is TRBJ2-7; no clear D. V lost 5 bases, J lost 1 base, and 9 bases lay in between. Germline loops: CDR1 PRHDT, CDR2 FYEKMQ (reference sequence). The CDR3 covers 13 residues. The CDR3 reads CASSQTNSYEQYF. The CDR3 region has the DNA TGTGCCAGCAGCCAGACAAATTCCTACGAGCAGTACTTC.

This chain links TRBV5-1 with TRBJ1-2; D is possibly TRBD1 (6 bases). Trimming pared 2 bases from V and 3 bases from J, leaving 11 bases between. The CDR3 is 14 residues long. Per germline, CDR1 SGHRS and CDR2 YFSETQ. The CDR3 sequence: CASSFDRPHYGYTF. The DNA for the CDR3 is TGCGCCAGCAGCTTCGACAGGCCCCACTATGGCTACACCTTC.

The chain employs TRBV7-3 and TRBJ2-5, with a weak D call TRBD2 (5 bases). In germline, CDR1 is SGHTA, CDR2 FQGTGA. Between the trimmed V and J ends, which lost 5 bases and 5 bases, there was a span of 12 bases. The CDR3 is made up of 13 amino acids. The chain's CDR3 is CASSPRRGETQYF. In nucleotides, the CDR3 is TGTGCCAGCAGCCCCCGGAGAGGGGAGACCCAGTACTTC.

The chain recombines TRBV19 with TRBJ2-1, with TRBD2 matching over 14 bases. The CDR3 spans 18 residues. Looked up from germline, CDR1 is LNHDA and CDR2 is SQIVND (reference sequence). J lost 1 base, V lost 3 bases, and 5 bases had no gene match. The CDR3 sequence: CASSILGTSGGSYNEQFF. The CDR3 DNA reads as TGTGCCAGTAGTATCCTCGGGACTAGCGGGGGATCCTACAATGAGCAGTTCTTC.

The chain recombines TRBV28 with TRBJ2-7, with 11 bases lining up with TRBD2. Per germline, CDR1 MDHEN and CDR2 SYDVKM. The CDR3 covers 16 residues. V shed 2 bases, J shed 3 bases, and the junction held 6 bases outside the gene matches. The CDR3 spells CASSLTSGSGRYEQYF. In DNA form, the CDR3 reads TGTGCCAGCAGTTTAACTAGCGGGAGCGGGCGCTACGAGCAGTACTTC.

The chain combines TRBV5-8 with TRBJ1-2, with a tentative D call TRBD1 (6 bases). V lost 7 bases, J lost 6 bases, and 25 bases lay in between. Germline values: CDR1 SGHTS, CDR2 YDEGEE. The CDR3 consists of 16 residues. CDR3 nucleotides: TGTGCCAGCCTCAGGTGGCTAGGACAGTCCTCTAATGGCTACACCTTC. The encoded protein is CASLRWLGQSSNGYTF.

This clone was observed a handful of times. The chain has TRBV5-1 and TRBJ2-7; 10 bases are shared with TRBD2. The CDR3 has 15 amino acids. V lost 4 bases to trimming and J lost 1 base; unmatched junction nucleotides: 5. Germline CDR1 reads SGHRS; CDR2 reads YFSETQ. CDR3 protein: CASSHGTSDSYEQYF. Here the CDR3 DNA reads TGCGCCAGCAGCCACGGGACTAGCGATTCCTACGAGCAGTACTTC.

With respect to this clone: Other DNA sequences from this sample encode an identical CDR3 as well. The CDR3: CATSTGDYGYTF. The CDR3 nucleotides are TGTGCCACCTCGACAGGCGACTATGGCTACACCTTC. The J gene is TRBJ1-2, the V gene TRBV24-1; a weak D match, TRBD1 (6 bases). From germline, CDR1 is KGHDR and CDR2 SFDVKD. The V gene lost 9 bases and the J gene lost 3 bases, with 10 bases spanning the gap. This CDR3 spans 12 amino acids.

The V and J genes are TRBV30 and TRBJ2-3; D unclear. V was cut by 1 base and J by 0 bases, with 8 bases left in between. From germline, CDR1 is GTSNPN and CDR2 SVGIG (reference sequence). The CDR3 is made up of 14 amino acids. The CDR3 loop is CAWSATISTDTQYF. The CDR3 nucleotides read TGTGCCTGGAGTGCGACAATTAGCACAGATACGCAGTATTTT.

The chain employs TRBV7-9 and TRBJ1-4; TRBD1 aligns across 7 bases. The CDR3 is made up of 14 amino acids. Germline V gives CDR1 SEHNR, CDR2 FQNEAQ (reference sequence). The trim removed 4 bases at V and 7 bases at J, leaving 6 bases unmatched. CDR3 amino acids: CASSSDRVSEKLFF. Written as DNA, the CDR3 is TGTGCCAGCAGCTCCGACAGGGTTAGTGAAAAACTGTTTTTT.

The rearrangement uses TRBV7-6 and TRBJ1-3; 11 bases line up with TRBD1. Germline V gives CDR1 SGHVS, CDR2 FNYEAQ. This CDR3 contains 15 residues. After removal of 4 bases from V and 9 bases from J, the junction contained 8 bases not matched to a gene. CDR3 DNA sequence: TGTGCCAGCAGCTCCGGGACAGGGGGTCGGGGCACCATATATTTT. The encoded protein is CASSSGTGGRGTIYF. Complete variable domain (other parts from reference TRBV7-6 and TRBJ1-3): GAGVSQSPRYKVTKRGQDVALRCDPISGHVSLYWYRQALGQGPEFLTYFNYEAQQDKSGLPNDRFSAERPEGSISTLTIQRTEQRDSAMYRCASSSGTGGRGTIYFGEGSWLTVV.

The rearrangement uses TRBV5-1 and TRBJ2-1, with TRBD2 identical over 7 bases. Per the germline V gene, CDR1 is SGHRS and CDR2 is YFSETQ. After removal of 2 bases from V and 4 bases from J, the junction contained 3 bases not matched to a gene. This CDR3 spans 14 amino acids. The CDR3 is CASSFPSGYNEQFF. For the CDR3, the DNA is TGCGCCAGCAGCTTCCCTAGCGGTTACAATGAGCAGTTCTTC.

The chain uses TRBV18 and TRBJ1-2; 8 bases are shared with TRBD1. Trimming cost V 4 bases and J 2 bases; bases outside gene matches: 15. The CDR3 length is 18 residues. Looked up from germline, CDR1 is KGHSH and CDR2 is LQKENI. CDR3 sequence (DNA): TGTGCCAGCTCACGGAGTCGGACGACAGGGGATAGGAACTATGGCTACACCTTC. Protein sequence: CASSRSRTTGDRNYGYTF.

The chain carries TRBV28 and TRBJ2-7, with 8 positions matching TRBD2. From germline, CDR1 is MDHEN and CDR2 SYDVKM. Trimming took 6 bases from V and 6 from J; bases not matched to a gene: 16. This CDR3 has 16 amino acids. The CDR3 here is CASRPGAPGLGREQYF. CDR3 sequence (DNA): TGTGCCAGCAGACCCGGGGCCCCGGGACTAGGGCGCGAGCAGTACTTC.

This chain connects TRBV10-3 to TRBJ2-1, with 8 nucleotides matching TRBD2. V gave up 3 bases and J gave up 5 bases; unmatched junction bases: 6. This CDR3 has 15 residues. Germline V gene data show CDR1 as ENHRY and CDR2 as SYGVKD. The CDR3 coding sequence is TGTGCCATCAGTGAACTAGCGGAACGGGACAATGAGCAGTTCTTC. It specifies CAISELAERDNEQFF.

The genes are TRBV3-1 (or the pseudogene TRBV3-2) and TRBJ2-1, with TRBD2 identical over 7 bases. The germline V gene has CDR1 LGHDT and CDR2 YNNKEL (reference sequence). The CDR3 covers 12 residues. The V segment lost 2 bases and the J segment 15 bases; nucleotides outside the gene matches: 7. CDR3 nucleotide sequence: TGTGCCAGCAGCCAATCGCGCGGGAGAAGGTTCTTC. It is translated as CASSQSRGRRFF.

The V and J genes are TRBV27 and TRBJ2-7; 11 nucleotides agree with TRBD1. Germline CDR1 reads MNHEY; CDR2 reads SMNVEV (reference sequence). Trimming removed 5 bases from V and 6 bases from J; junction bases left unmatched: 9. The CDR3 sequence is 15 residues long. Here the CDR3 DNA reads TGTGCCAGCAGTCACGGACAGGGGGCGGCTGGCGAGCAGTACTTC. It yields the protein CASSHGQGAAGEQYF.

The genes are TRBV6-2 or TRBV6-3 and TRBJ1-1; 9 bases map to TRBD1. This CDR3 is 17 amino acids long. CDR1 is MNHEY and CDR2 is SVGEGT in the germline V gene. The V segment lost 4 bases and the J segment 4 bases; nucleotides outside the gene matches: 13. DNA for the CDR3: TGTGCCAGCAGTTCCTTTAAAGTGACAGGGGGAAGCACTGAAGCTTTCTTT. As protein: CASSSFKVTGGSTEAFF.